This entry lists 23 T cell receptor beta chains sequenced from one sample in a study of blood T cell repertoires in COVID-19. The method was immunoSEQ multiplex PCR; TCRdb's version includes in-frame clones alone and lacks a portion of them. The profile shows 150,000 to 200,000 clones, about 86% of them singletons. Sequenced sample: peripheral blood. The receptors stem from an older woman with COVID-19, enrolled during active disease.

The genes are TRBV5-1 and TRBJ1-2; 8 nucleotides line up with TRBD1. This CDR3 spans 13 amino acids. J lost 6 bases, V lost 4 bases, and 5 bases had no gene match. Germline lookup yields CDR1 SGHRS and CDR2 YFSETQ. CDR3 residues: CASSGPTGDGYTF. CDR3 DNA: TGCGCCAGCAGCGGGCCGACAGGGGATGGCTACACCTTC. Looking up the rest from reference TRBV5-1 and TRBJ1-2 gives the full variable domain: KAGVTQTPRYLIKTRGQQVTLSCSPISGHRSVSWYQQTPGQGLQFLFEYFSETQRNKGNFPGRFSGRQFSNSRSEMNVSTLELGDSALYLCASSGPTGDGYTFGSGTRLTVV.

The V gene is TRBV10-3, the J gene TRBJ1-2; TRBD1 aligns across 7 bases. This CDR3 is 13 amino acids long. V shed 5 bases and J 4 bases; nucleotides not matched to a gene: 4. The V gene's germline CDR1 is ENHRY and CDR2 SYGVKD. CDR3 loop: CAISLTGTYGYTF. CDR3 coding DNA: TGTGCCATCAGTTTGACAGGGACCTATGGCTACACCTTC.

This sequence joins TRBV27 and TRBJ1-2; D unresolved. Trimming took off 4 bases at V and 5 bases at J, with 14 bases between the two ends. Germline values: CDR1 MNHEY, CDR2 SMNVEV (reference sequence). The CDR3 runs to 14 residues. This CDR3 is CASSYRRGSYGYTF. DNA of the CDR3: TGTGCCAGCAGTTACCGACGGGGTAGTTATGGCTACACCTTC.

CDR3 DNA sequence: TGTGCCAGTAGTATCAACAGGGGGCAAGAGACCCAGTACTTC. Its protein product is CASSINRGQETQYF. The V gene is TRBV19, the J gene TRBJ2-5, with 8 bases lining up with TRBD1. The V segment lost 3 bases and the J segment 2 bases; nucleotides outside the gene matches: 2. Germline-derived CDR1 and CDR2 are LNHDA and SQIVND (reference sequence). This CDR3 is built from 14 residues.

On this clone itself: Other DNA sequences in the sample encode the same CDR3. The chain has TRBV11-2 and TRBJ1-2; weak D call: TRBD1 (5 bases). The ends were cut back, 1 base at V and 0 bases at J, with 6 bases in the middle. The V gene's germline CDR1 is SGHAT and CDR2 FQNNGV. CDR3 length: 14 amino acids. The CDR3 loop reads CASSLAGANYGYTF. CDR3 nucleotides: TGTGCCAGCAGCTTAGCGGGGGCTAACTATGGCTACACCTTC. The whole variable domain, filled in from reference TRBV11-2 and TRBJ1-2, reads EAGVAQSPRYKIIEKRQSVAFWCNPISGHATLYWYQQILGQGPKLLIQFQNNGVVDDSQLPKDRFSAERLKGVDSTLKIQPAKLEDSAVYLCASSLAGANYGYTFGSGTRLTVV.

This chain uses TRBV28 with TRBJ2-7; tentative D call: TRBD1 (6 bases). CDR3 length equals 18 residues. Deletions cut 5 bases from V and 1 base from J, with 24 bases between. The germline V gene encodes CDR1 MDHEN and CDR2 SYDVKM. The CDR3 sequence: CASSPLRAGRGTSYEQYF. CDR3 nucleotide sequence: TGTGCCAGCAGTCCTCTAAGAGCTGGCAGGGGTACATCCTACGAGCAGTACTTC.

The chain employs TRBV5-6 and TRBJ1-2, with TRBD1 as a possible D gene (5 bases). There are 13 residues in the CDR3. Germline values: CDR1 SGHDT, CDR2 YYEEEE. Deletions cut 2 bases from V and 8 bases from J, with 13 bases between. In nucleotides, the CDR3 is TGTGCCAGCAGCTTAGCAGTCGGGGGAGGCTACACCTTC. Protein: CASSLAVGGGYTF.

The CDR3: CASSKLGYNEQFF. CDR3 in DNA: TGTGCCAGTAGCAAACTAGGATACAATGAGCAGTTCTTC. This rearrangement joins TRBV19 to TRBJ2-1; D is possibly TRBD2 (5 bases). V was clipped by 6 bases and J by 4 bases, with 10 bases between them. Germline values: CDR1 LNHDA, CDR2 SQIVND (reference sequence). This CDR3 contains 13 residues.

V gene TRBV28 combines with J gene TRBJ1-2; D call uncertain. Germline assignment: CDR1 MDHEN and CDR2 SYDVKM. The CDR3 covers 15 residues. Trimming cost V 3 bases and J 4 bases, with 15 bases left between them. CDR3 protein: CASSLSRKVGYGYTF. The CDR3 DNA follows: TGTGCCAGCAGTTTGTCCCGCAAAGTCGGCTATGGCTACACCTTC.

The chain combines TRBV5-1 with TRBJ1-1; no definite D call. Trimming took 1 base from V and 1 from J, leaving 5 bases between them. Germline values: CDR1 SGHRS, CDR2 YFSETQ. CDR3 length: 13 amino acids. In nucleotides, the CDR3 is TGCGCCAGCAGCTTGTCAGAGAACACTGAAGCTTTCTTT. Translation gives CASSLSENTEAFF.

The V gene is TRBV4-1, the J gene TRBJ2-1, with 10 bases matching TRBD1. V was clipped by 3 bases and J by 10 bases; unmatched bases: 12. The CDR3 is 16 amino acids. Germline CDR1 MGHRA, CDR2 YSYEKL. This chain's CDR3 is CASSHPSGTGVMEQFF. CDR3 bases: TGCGCCAGCAGCCACCCGAGCGGGACAGGGGTCATGGAGCAGTTCTTC.

The chain couples TRBV5-4 to TRBJ1-1; TRBD1 matches 7 bases. Germline V CDR1 and CDR2: SGHNT, YYREEE (reference sequence). After removal of 3 bases from V and 4 bases from J, the junction contained 6 bases not matched to a gene. This CDR3 region has 14 residues. In nucleotides, the CDR3 is TGTGCCAGCAGCTCGGACACAGGGGCCACTGAAGCTTTCTTT. This gives the protein CASSSDTGATEAFF.

The J gene is TRBJ1-2, the V gene TRBV28; possibly TRBD1 for D (5 bases). CDR1 is MDHEN, CDR2 SYDVKM, per germline. The V and J ends lost 6 bases and 0 bases respectively, with 8 bases between them. The CDR3 covers 13 residues. For the CDR3, the DNA is TGTGCCAGCAGCCCGACAGCTAACTATGGCTACACCTTC. Translated, it gives CASSPTANYGYTF.

This CDR3 is CASRRDRGNSPLHF. The CDR3 DNA reads as TGTGCCAGCAGGAGGGACAGAGGAAATTCACCCCTCCACTTT. This sequence joins TRBV2 and TRBJ1-6, with 7 bases fitting TRBD1. Germline assignment: CDR1 SNHLY and CDR2 FYNNEI. V shed 6 bases, J shed 7 bases, and the junction held 6 bases outside the gene matches. The CDR3 is 14 residues long.

This clone was counted between two and nine times. The genes are TRBV11-2 and TRBJ1-4; TRBD1 matches 9 bases. Germline V gives CDR1 SGHAT, CDR2 FQNNGV. The CDR3 covers 15 residues. V was clipped by 5 bases and J by 7 bases; unmatched bases: 8. CDR3 sequence reads: CASSPRTGAGEKLFF. The CDR3, as DNA: TGTGCCAGCAGCCCCCGGACAGGGGCTGGTGAAAAACTGTTTTTT.

J is TRBJ1-1 and V is TRBV5-1; tentatively, D is TRBD1 (5 bases). The CDR3 covers 14 residues. CDR1 is SGHRS, CDR2 YFSETQ, per germline. The V end lost 3 bases, the J end lost 1 base, and 10 bases lay between the germline ends. The CDR3 DNA follows: TGCGCCAGCAGCTCCAGGACAACGAACACTGAAGCTTTCTTT. Translating it yields CASSSRTTNTEAFF.

The chain links TRBV5-4 to TRBJ2-1; 12 bases align to TRBD2. The V segment lost 4 bases and the J segment 7 bases; nucleotides outside the gene matches: 6. Germline V CDR1 and CDR2: SGHNT, YYREEE (reference sequence). CDR3 length equals 15 residues. This chain's CDR3 is CASSALAGGLNEQFF. The CDR3 bases are TGTGCCAGCAGCGCTCTAGCGGGGGGGTTGAATGAGCAGTTCTTC.

This rearrangement joins TRBV28 to TRBJ1-2, with a tentative D call TRBD1 (5 bases). There are 15 residues in the CDR3. V was pared by 6 bases and J by 3 bases, with 17 bases between. Germline V lookup: CDR1 MDHEN, CDR2 SYDVKM. The chain's CDR3 is CASSSPWGGDYGYTF. The CDR3 DNA sequence: TGTGCCAGCAGCTCCCCCTGGGGGGGGGACTATGGCTACACCTTC.

The chain uses TRBV6-1 and TRBJ2-7; maybe TRBD2 (5 bases). V was clipped by 1 base and J by 6 bases, with 13 bases between them. The length of the CDR3 is 14 residues. Germline V gene data show CDR1 as MNHNS and CDR2 as SASEGT. DNA of the CDR3: TGTGCCAGCAGTGAAGTTTGGGCAGGAGGCGAGCAGTACTTC. Encoded protein: CASSEVWAGGEQYF.

V gene TRBV28 combines with J gene TRBJ1-2; TRBD1 aligns across 7 bases. The ends lost 8 bases at V and 4 bases at J; junction bases unmatched: 16. The germline gives CDR1 MDHEN, CDR2 SYDVKM. This CDR3 is 16 amino acids long. For the CDR3, the DNA is TGTGCCAGCCAGGGAATGAGCCGGGACAGTTTCTATGGCTACACCTTC. Its translation: CASQGMSRDSFYGYTF.

This chain links TRBV19 with TRBJ1-4, with 7 nucleotides matching TRBD1. The J segment lost 5 bases and the V segment lost 11 bases, leaving 11 bases of the junction unmatched. The germline CDR1 and CDR2 sequences are LNHDA and SQIVND (reference sequence). This CDR3 is 14 amino acids long. CDR3 protein: CAARGFGENEKLFF. CDR3 DNA sequence: TGTGCCGCCAGGGGGTTCGGTGAGAATGAAAAACTGTTTTTT.

The chain carries TRBV11-2 and TRBJ2-3; 7 nucleotides line up with TRBD1. The CDR3 runs to 13 residues. The germline gives CDR1 SGHAT, CDR2 FQNNGV. J lost 4 bases, V lost 6 bases, and 4 bases had no gene match. The CDR3 loop reads CASSAGGPDTQYF. The CDR3 DNA reads as TGTGCCAGCAGTGCAGGGGGTCCAGATACGCAGTATTTT.

This sequence joins TRBV6-6 and TRBJ1-2; TRBD1 agrees at 8 bases. Trimming took 4 bases from V and 3 from J; bases not matched to a gene: 7. This CDR3 region has 15 residues. CDR1 and CDR2 (germline): MNHNY, SVGAGI (reference sequence). The CDR3, as DNA: TGTGCCAGCAGTTCCCTCCAGACAGGGGACTATGGCTACACCTTC. Protein product: CASSSLQTGDYGYTF.